This entry is about one T cell receptor (beta chain). Sequenced by immunoSEQ multiplex PCR; TCRdb stores in-frame clones only, minus some. The sample has 55,000 to 80,000 clones, roughly 90% seen once. The CDR3 length is 13 residues. V lost 0 bases and J 6 bases, leaving 12 bases between the germline ends. CDR1 and CDR2 from the germline V gene are GTSNPN and SVGIG (reference sequence). This record comes from a study of technical replicates of blood from a few donors. The clonotype originates from a human donor in good health. The specimen sequenced was T cells isolated from PBMCs. The chain recombines TRBV30 with TRBJ2-7; D unclear. The CDR3 reads CAWSVGSFAEQYF. Written as DNA, the CDR3 is TGTGCCTGGAGTGTGGGCAGCTTCGCCGAGCAGTACTTC.